The source of this T cell receptor (beta chain) is a study of cytomegalovirus exposure and HLA in healthy donors (dated by TCRdb to about 2017). Some background on the complete study: In an earlier analysis of roughly 500 of the donors, 276 Gb of sequence data and approximately 100 million unique TCR beta sequences from 150 million to 200 million T cells were reported. An early release covering roughly 640 HLA-typed donors comprised roughly 300 gigabases of sequencing data and roughly 85 million unique TCR sequences. The genetic ancestry cluster associated with self-reported Caucasian donors included around four fifths of the 398 genotyped donors. The study was designed to test whether signatures of past pathogen exposure could be identified by cataloging public T cell receptors. The T cell repertoires of around 730 subjects were profiled by immunosequencing and related to cytomegalovirus serostatus. Besides the first cohort of under 700 subjects, a separate validation cohort made up of 120 or so different subjects was used. High-throughput TCR immunosequencing, statistical association of individual TCRs with disease status, and machine learning were combined to predict cytomegalovirus infection status. A later analysis re-analyzed previously published TCR beta repertoires from approximately 670 donors and added high-resolution HLA genotyping to study TCR occurrence patterns. In the later analysis, no new phenotypic data were used to find candidate immune exposures; instead, reliance was placed on TCR beta sequences and their occurrence across donors. An earlier analysis of 587 of the donors used high-throughput TCR beta sequencing to judge whether each TCR beta V gene segment behaved as functional or pseudogenic. Donor age, sex, ethnicity and CMV serostatus were collected together with the repertoire data. Genome-wide SNP genotypes for about 60% of the 666 donors were used in a later genetic analysis, which treated that subset as a discovery cohort. Every repertoire in the discovery cohort had been generated on one and the same sequencing platform. HLA typing covered class I and class II loci at four-digit resolution. Typing coverage varied by locus: roughly 620-640 donors for A, B, C, DRB1 and DQB1; roughly 500 for DQA1; some 610 for DPA1; fewer than 480 for DPB1. Because of strong linkage in the cohort, four to six DR-DQ haplotypes were treated as single units for association and clustering. Across under 500 genotyped donors of the cohort, an average of about 250,000 unique TCR beta nucleotide sequences per donor were sequenced, and about a sixth of those sequences were non-productive.

Library prep was done by the immunoSEQ multiplex PCR assay. For the multiplex PCR, a mixture combining 60 forward primers for TCR Vbeta segments and 13 reverse primers for TCR Jbeta segments was used. A multiplex PCR assay on genomic DNA amplified the CDR3 region of rearranged TCR beta genes. On the Illumina HiSeq System, the amplified TCR beta libraries were sequenced as 87-base-pair reads. In the paper's pipeline: A later analysis tallied 75 million to 85 million unique TCR beta chains across the 640 or so repertoires, and about 10 million of those chains were shared by two or more donors. Raw reads were error-corrected and collapsed into unique sequences by a nearest-neighbor algorithm in which closely related sequences were merged to remove PCR and sequencing errors. V, D and J gene segments were assigned by aligning CDR3 sequences to IMGT reference sequences. For a sequence to be retained, at least a six-nucleotide match to both a V gene segment and a J gene segment was required. A rearrangement counted as productive if the CDR3 had no stop codons and remained in frame with V and J, and every other rearrangement counted as non-productive. Following IMGT convention, CDR3 was defined as the stretch from the second conserved V-encoded cysteine up to the conserved J-encoded phenylalanine. Sequences without an unambiguous match to a single V gene segment were excluded from the earlier analysis of a few hundred of the donors. In an earlier analysis of several hundred of the donors, V segments were called functional above 56.7% productive rearrangements and were called segregating when the between-donor standard deviation exceeded 5%. To diagnose cytomegalovirus status from the catalog of TCR beta chain sequences, a statistical classification framework was built. In a later analysis, V and J genes were assigned by comparing TCR nucleotide sequences against IMGT/GENE-DB human TR gene sequences. Using the TCRdist pipeline, a later analysis assigned CDR3 sequences along with most-parsimonious VDJ recombination scenarios. In a later analysis, every TCR beta chain was defined by the combination of its CDR3 amino acid sequence and its V-gene family, and reads without a unique V-gene family were dropped. As a way to deal with suspected cross-contamination and a sequencing artifact, a later analysis dropped approximately 570 nucleotide sequences that were highly shared and had low generation probability. For each public chain, a later analysis derived a clonal expansion index from normalized ranks of inferred template counts within each repertoire. Generation probabilities in a later analysis came from a VDJ recombination model fitted to out-of-frame rearrangements, and those results were checked against IGoR. A later analysis scored TCR-TCR, TCR-HLA and TCR-CMV co-occurrence with hypergeometric tests, applying a repertoire-size bias correction to TCR pairs. False discovery rates were estimated in a later analysis by permuting HLA or CMV assignments 20 times. In a later analysis, co-occurring TCRs were grouped using DBSCAN, and TCRdist sequence similarity was added for clustering within HLA-allele-positive subsets. Co-occurrence clustering excluded repertoires with fewer than 30,000 or more than 120,000 public chains, plus five with anomalous nucleotide sharing. Here the immuneACCESS table is served through TCRdb, limited to in-frame sequences with V and J called. Missing clones are a known gap in these copies; in checked studies unresolved V genes cover under half, and the rest lacks a known reason. V and J calls and clone size follow that table, whereas D and trimming were derived from the DNA. The sample yields tens of thousands of clones; roughly 80% were counted once. The leading ten clones occupy around 1.2% of the sample.

The germline V gene provides CDR1 SGDLS and CDR2 YYNGEE. Including cysteine and phenylalanine, the CDR3 has 14 amino acids. The kept DNA is CDR3 alone, 42 bases in frame from the first base. Trimming removed 0 bases from V and 8 bases from J, leaving 12 bases between the germline ends. Points the paper makes about the study in general: In vitro tests confirmed that a few of the cytomegalovirus-associated TCR beta chains recognize cytomegalovirus antigens. The classifier was reported to diagnose cytomegalovirus status with high specificity and sensitivity in both the original and validation cohorts. Correlated functional status among segregating V segments might be attributable to linkage disequilibrium, but an unknown experimental factor could not be ruled out. The presence/absence analyses assumed that sequencing depth was roughly uniform across donors, and that assumption may not be true. The earlier analysis of about 600 of the donors excluded approximately 17 rarely observed V segments, including chromosome 9 orphons, because counts were too low. Compared with equally common non-associated chains, HLA-associated TCR beta chains in a later analysis were more clonally expanded and had lower generation probabilities. The authors suggested that the approach could potentially be generalized to other disease states and immunological phenotypes. Because HLA typing was unavailable for some donors at each locus, only the typed subset was used in association tests. The cohort was sequenced for TCR beta chains only, and without alpha or paired-chain data the features that could be detected were limited. Broadly in line with IMGT annotations, most TCR beta V segments showed up in productive rearrangements about 90% or about 30% of the time in an earlier analysis of 450 to 600 of the donors. Most TCR sequences were observed very rarely across donors, whereas some public TCRs were present in many individuals. V-gene and J-gene trimming of TCR beta chains was associated with a missense DCLRE1C variant in a later genetic analysis, and the association was replicated in an independent cohort. In a later genetic analysis, fewer N-insertions in productive TCRs were reported among donors in an Asian-associated ancestry cluster than the approximately 670-donor mean. According to a later analysis, parvovirus B19, influenza, CMV and Epstein-Barr virus appeared linked to several top co-occurrence clusters. In the study, roughly 160 TCR beta chains were listed as associated with cytomegalovirus. Assigning TCR associations to individual alleles was difficult when HLA alleles, especially DR and DQ, strongly co-occurred. The sequencing pipeline was judged likely to have produced a cluster of highly shared sequence variants as a technical artifact. For the cohort, immune exposure information was limited to CMV serostatus. The 87-base-pair reads could not distinguish some IMGT-functional V segments, including TRBV6-2 and TRBV6-3, so those segments were excluded. A further reported finding was that TCR beta sequences accurately predicted the HLA-A and HLA-B alleles for most subjects in the first cohort. According to a later analysis, most CMV-associated TCR beta chains appeared to be HLA-restricted, and the HLA associations seemed to be driven largely by CMV exposure. In a later analysis, TCR association rates were found to vary across HLA loci, with the most associated TCRs seen for DRB1 alleles and the fewest for HLA-C alleles. In a later analysis, around 15,000 TCR beta sequences were associated with specific HLA alleles at a false discovery rate of 0.05.

Concerning this clone itself: Which antigen it targets is not known. Base qualities are missing; no much larger clone stands one base away.

The cohort was made up of about 670 healthy bone marrow donors. All cohort members were sampled while nominally healthy, although unrecorded immune exposures were likely present. The donor tested CMV seropositive and was one of the 289 seropositive cohort members. Each donor provided a peripheral blood sample, and peripheral blood mononuclear cells were used for TCR beta sequencing. The Qiagen DNeasy Blood Extraction Kit was used to extract genomic DNA from the blood cell samples. The TCR was taken from a girl aged 2-9 years in good health and CMV-seropositive. Sequencing input: PBMCs. The chain joins TRBV9 to TRBJ2-1; the D region possibly corresponds to TRBD2 (5 bases align). The CDR3 here reads CASSVGGVGDEQFF. The base sequence is TGTGCCAGCAGCGTAGGGGGAGTCGGGGATGAGCAGTTCTTC.